This T cell receptor (beta chain) emerged from a study of shared clonotypes between healthy human individuals. Here immunoSEQ multiplex PCR was the method, and the copy in TCRdb shows in-frame clones only, minus some. The sample holds 2 million or so clones, 90% to 95% seen once. Germline V gene lookup returns CDR1 SGHRS and CDR2 YFSETQ. The CDR3 covers 15 residues. V lost 5 bases and J lost 2, with 16 bases in between. The clonotype was recovered from a man in his late teens or twenties in good health. Sequencing was done on a sample of naive CD4+ T cells sorted from blood. The sample's subset: CD45RA+ positively selected. V gene TRBV5-1 combines with J gene TRBJ2-5; a weak D match, TRBD2 (6 bases). The CDR3 is CASSFGGGAQETQYF. CDR3 nucleotide sequence: TGCGCCAGCAGTTTTGGTGGAGGGGCGCAAGAGACCCAGTACTTC.